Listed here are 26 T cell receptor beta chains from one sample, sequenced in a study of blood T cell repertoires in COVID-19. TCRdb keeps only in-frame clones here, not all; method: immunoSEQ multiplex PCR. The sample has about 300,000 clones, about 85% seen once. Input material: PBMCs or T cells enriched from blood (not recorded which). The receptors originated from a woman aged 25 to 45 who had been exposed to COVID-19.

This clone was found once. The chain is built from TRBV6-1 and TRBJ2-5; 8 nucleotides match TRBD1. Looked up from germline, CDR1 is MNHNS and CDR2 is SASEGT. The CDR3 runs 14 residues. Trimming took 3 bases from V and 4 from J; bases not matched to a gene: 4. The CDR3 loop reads CASSDQGAGETQYF. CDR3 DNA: TGTGCCAGCAGTGACCAGGGGGCTGGAGAGACCCAGTACTTC.

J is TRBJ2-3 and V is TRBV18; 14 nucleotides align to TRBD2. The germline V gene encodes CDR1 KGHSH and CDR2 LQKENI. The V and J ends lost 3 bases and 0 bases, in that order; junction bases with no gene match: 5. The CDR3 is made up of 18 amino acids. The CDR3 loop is CASSPRTSGGPSTDTQYF. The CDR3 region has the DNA TGTGCCAGCTCACCCCGGACTAGCGGGGGGCCGAGCACAGATACGCAGTATTTT.

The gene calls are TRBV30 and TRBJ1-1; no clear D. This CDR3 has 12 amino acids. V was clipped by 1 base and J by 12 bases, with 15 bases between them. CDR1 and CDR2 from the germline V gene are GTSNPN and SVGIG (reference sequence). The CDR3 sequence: CAWSGNSASTFF. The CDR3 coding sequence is TGTGCCTGGAGTGGGAATAGCGCATCGACTTTCTTT.

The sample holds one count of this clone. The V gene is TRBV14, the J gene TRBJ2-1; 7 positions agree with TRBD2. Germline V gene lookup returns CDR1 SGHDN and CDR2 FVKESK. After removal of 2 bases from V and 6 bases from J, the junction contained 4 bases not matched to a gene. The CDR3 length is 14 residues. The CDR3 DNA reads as TGTGCCAGCAGCCAAATTCCGGGGGGCAATGAGCAGTTCTTC. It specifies CASSQIPGGNEQFF.

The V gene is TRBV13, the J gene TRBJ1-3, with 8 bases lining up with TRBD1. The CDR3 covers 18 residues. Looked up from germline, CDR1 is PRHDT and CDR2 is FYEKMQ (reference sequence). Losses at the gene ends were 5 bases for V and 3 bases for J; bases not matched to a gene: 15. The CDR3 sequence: CASSQVAGGTVSGNTIYF. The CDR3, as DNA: TGTGCCAGCAGCCAAGTGGCAGGGGGCACGGTGAGTGGAAACACCATATATTTT.

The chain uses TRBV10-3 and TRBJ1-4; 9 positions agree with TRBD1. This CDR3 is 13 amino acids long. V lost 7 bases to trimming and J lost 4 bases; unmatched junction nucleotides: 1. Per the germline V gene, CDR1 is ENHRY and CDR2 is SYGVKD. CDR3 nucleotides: TGTGCCATCAAGGGACAGGGTAATGAAAAACTGTTTTTT. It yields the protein CAIKGQGNEKLFF.

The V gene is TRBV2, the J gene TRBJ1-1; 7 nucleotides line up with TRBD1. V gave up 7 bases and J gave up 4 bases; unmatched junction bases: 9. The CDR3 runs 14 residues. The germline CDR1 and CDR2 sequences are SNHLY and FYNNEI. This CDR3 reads CASNREGAGTEAFF. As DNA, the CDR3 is TGTGCCAGCAACCGTGAGGGGGCGGGCACTGAAGCTTTCTTT.

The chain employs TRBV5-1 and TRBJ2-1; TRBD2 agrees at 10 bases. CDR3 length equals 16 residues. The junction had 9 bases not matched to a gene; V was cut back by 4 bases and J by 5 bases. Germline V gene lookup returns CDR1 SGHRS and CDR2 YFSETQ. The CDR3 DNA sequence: TGCGCCAGCAGCGATCCCGGACTAGCGGTAAACAATGAGCAGTTCTTC. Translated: CASSDPGLAVNNEQFF.

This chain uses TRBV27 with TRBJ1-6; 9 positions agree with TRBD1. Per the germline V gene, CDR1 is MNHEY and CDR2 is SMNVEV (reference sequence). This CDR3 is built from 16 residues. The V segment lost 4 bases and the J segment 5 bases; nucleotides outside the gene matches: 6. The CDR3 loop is CASSSFGTGNNSPLHF. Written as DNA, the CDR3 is TGTGCCAGCAGTTCGTTCGGGACAGGGAATAATTCACCCCTCCACTTT.

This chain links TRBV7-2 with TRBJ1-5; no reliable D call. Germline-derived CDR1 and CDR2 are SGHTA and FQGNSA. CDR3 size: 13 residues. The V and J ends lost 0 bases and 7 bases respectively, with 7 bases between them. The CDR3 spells CASSLAREQPQHF. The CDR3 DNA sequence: TGTGCCAGCAGCTTAGCGCGTGAACAGCCCCAGCATTTT.

The CDR3 sequence: CASSVHGTGEETQYF. The CDR3, as DNA: TGTGCCAGCAGCGTCCACGGGACAGGGGAGGAGACCCAGTACTTC. The J gene is TRBJ2-5, the V gene TRBV9; 10 bases fit TRBD1. The length of the CDR3 is 15 residues. Germline CDR1 reads SGDLS; CDR2 reads YYNGEE. V shed 2 bases, J shed 5 bases, and the junction held 6 bases outside the gene matches.

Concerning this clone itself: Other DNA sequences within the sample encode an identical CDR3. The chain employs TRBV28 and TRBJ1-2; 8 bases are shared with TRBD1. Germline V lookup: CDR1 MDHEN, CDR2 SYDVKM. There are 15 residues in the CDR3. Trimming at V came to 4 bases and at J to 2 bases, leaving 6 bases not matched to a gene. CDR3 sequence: CASSSPGQGNYGYTF. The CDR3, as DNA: TGTGCCAGCAGTTCCCCCGGACAGGGAAACTATGGCTACACCTTC.

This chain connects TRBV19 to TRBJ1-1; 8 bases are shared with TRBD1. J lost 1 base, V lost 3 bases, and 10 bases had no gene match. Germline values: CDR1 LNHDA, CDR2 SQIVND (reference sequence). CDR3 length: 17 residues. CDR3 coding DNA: TGTGCCAGTAGTATTGTACCAGGGGGCTCGCGGAACACTGAAGCTTTCTTT. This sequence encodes CASSIVPGGSRNTEAFF.

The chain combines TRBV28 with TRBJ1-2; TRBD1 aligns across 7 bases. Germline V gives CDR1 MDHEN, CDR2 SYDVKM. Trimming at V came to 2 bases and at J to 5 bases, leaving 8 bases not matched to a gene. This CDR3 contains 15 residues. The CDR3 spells CASSLSGGQFYGYTF. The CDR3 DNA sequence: TGTGCCAGCAGTTTAAGTGGGGGACAGTTTTATGGCTACACCTTC.

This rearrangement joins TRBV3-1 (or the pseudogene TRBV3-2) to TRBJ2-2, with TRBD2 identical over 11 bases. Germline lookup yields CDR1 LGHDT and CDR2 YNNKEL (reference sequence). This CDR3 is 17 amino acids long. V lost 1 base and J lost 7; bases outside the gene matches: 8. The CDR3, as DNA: TGTGCCAGCAGCCAAGGTTCTCTAGCGGGAGGTCTCGGGGAGCTGTTTTTT. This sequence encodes CASSQGSLAGGLGELFF.

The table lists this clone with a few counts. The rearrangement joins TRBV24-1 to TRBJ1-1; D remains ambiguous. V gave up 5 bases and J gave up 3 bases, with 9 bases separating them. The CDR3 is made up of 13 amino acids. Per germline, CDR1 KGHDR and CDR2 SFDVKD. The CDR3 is CATSGSPYTEAFF. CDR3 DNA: TGTGCCACCAGTGGCAGTCCTTACACTGAAGCTTTCTTT.

Here the CDR3 reads CASSYHYNSPLHF. CDR3 DNA sequence: TGTGCCAGCAGTTATCACTATAATTCACCCCTCCACTTT. The V and J genes are TRBV6-5 and TRBJ1-6; D gene unclear. This CDR3 region has 13 residues. The V and J ends lost 3 bases and 3 bases respectively, with 3 bases between them. CDR1 is MNHEY, CDR2 SVGAGI, per germline.

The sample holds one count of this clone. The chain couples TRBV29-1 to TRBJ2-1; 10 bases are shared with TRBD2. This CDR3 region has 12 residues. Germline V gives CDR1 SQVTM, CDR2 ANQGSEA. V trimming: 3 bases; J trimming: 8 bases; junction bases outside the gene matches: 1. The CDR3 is CSVDLAGDEQFF. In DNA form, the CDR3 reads TGCAGCGTTGATCTAGCGGGGGATGAGCAGTTCTTC.

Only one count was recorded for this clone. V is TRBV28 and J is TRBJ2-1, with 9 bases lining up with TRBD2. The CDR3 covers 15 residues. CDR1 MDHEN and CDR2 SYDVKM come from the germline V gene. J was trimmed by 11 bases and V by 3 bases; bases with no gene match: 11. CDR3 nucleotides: TGTGCCAGCAGTTTCGGGCGGGAGGGCCGGATGAAGCAGTTCTTC. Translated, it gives CASSFGREGRMKQFF.

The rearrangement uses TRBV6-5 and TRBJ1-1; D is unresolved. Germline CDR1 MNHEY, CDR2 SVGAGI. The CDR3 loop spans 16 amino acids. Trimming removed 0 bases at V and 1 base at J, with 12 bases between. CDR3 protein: CASSYSSGLSNTEAFF. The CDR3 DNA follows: TGTGCCAGCAGTTACTCGTCCGGACTCTCGAACACTGAAGCTTTCTTT.

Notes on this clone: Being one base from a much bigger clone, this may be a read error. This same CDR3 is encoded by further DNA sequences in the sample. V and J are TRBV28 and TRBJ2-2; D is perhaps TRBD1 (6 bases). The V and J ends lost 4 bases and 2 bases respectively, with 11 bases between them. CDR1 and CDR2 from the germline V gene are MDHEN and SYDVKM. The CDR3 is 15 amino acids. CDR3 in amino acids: CASSSGQFNTGELFF. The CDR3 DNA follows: TGTGCCAGCAGTTCCGGACAGTTTAACACCGGGGAGCTGTTTTTT.

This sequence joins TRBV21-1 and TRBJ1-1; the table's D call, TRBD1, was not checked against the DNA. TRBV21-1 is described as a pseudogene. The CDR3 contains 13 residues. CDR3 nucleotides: TGTGCCAGCAGAGGACAGGTTAACACTGAAGCTTTCTTT. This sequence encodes CASRGQVNTEAFF.

The CDR3 reads CASSEQGSLPTYEQYF. The CDR3 nucleotides read TGTGCCAGTAGTGAACAGGGATCCCTTCCAACCTACGAGCAGTACTTC. The gene calls are TRBV19 and TRBJ2-7; possibly TRBD1 for D (6 bases). This CDR3 is 16 amino acids long. Germline-derived CDR1 and CDR2 are LNHDA and SQIVND (reference sequence). Trimming pared 5 bases from V and 2 bases from J, leaving 19 bases between.

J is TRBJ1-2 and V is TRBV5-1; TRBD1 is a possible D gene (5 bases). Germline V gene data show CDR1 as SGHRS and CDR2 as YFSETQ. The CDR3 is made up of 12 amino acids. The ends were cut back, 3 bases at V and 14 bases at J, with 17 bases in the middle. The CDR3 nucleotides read TGCGCCAGCAGCTGGGGTAGCGTCGGGGGTACCTTC. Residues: CASSWGSVGGTF.

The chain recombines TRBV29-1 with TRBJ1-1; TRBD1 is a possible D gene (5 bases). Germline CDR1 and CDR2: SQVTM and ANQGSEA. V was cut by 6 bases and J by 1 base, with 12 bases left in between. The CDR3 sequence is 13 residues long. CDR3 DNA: TGCAGCGTGGCAGGGTTGGGGAACACTGAAGCTTTCTTT. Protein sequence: CSVAGLGNTEAFF. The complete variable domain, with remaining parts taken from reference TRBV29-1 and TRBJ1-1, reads SAVISQKPSRDICQRGTSLTIQCQVDSQVTMMFWYRQQPGQSLTLIATANQGSEATYESGFVIDKFPISRPNLTFSTLTVSNMSPEDSSIYLCSVAGLGNTEAFFGQGTRLTVV.

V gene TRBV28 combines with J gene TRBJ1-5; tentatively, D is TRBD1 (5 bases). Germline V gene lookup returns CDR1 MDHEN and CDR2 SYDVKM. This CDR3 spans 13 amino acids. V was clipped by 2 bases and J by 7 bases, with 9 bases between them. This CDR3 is CASSLDRIQPQHF. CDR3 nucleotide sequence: TGTGCCAGCAGTTTAGACAGAATACAGCCCCAGCATTTT.